The 20 T cell receptor beta chains presented below share a single source sample, sequenced in a study of technical replicates of blood from a handful of donors. Measured with immunoSEQ multiplex PCR; TCRdb has only the in-frame clones, and not every one. Of approximately 75,000 clones listed, roughly 92% are singletons. The sample consisted of T cells isolated from PBMCs. Receptor source: a human donor in good health.

V is TRBV21-1 and J is TRBJ2-7; the table assigns TRBD2, which was not confirmed against the DNA. TRBV21-1 is designated a pseudogene. The CDR3 totals 14 residues. CDR3 protein: CASSKAGGPEEQYF. The DNA of the CDR3 is TGTGCCAGCAGCAAAGCGGGAGGGCCTGAGGAGCAGTACTTC.

This chain links TRBV11-1 with TRBJ2-7, with 12 nucleotides matching TRBD2. The length of the CDR3 is 15 residues. Germline trimming cut 5 bases from V and 6 bases from J; bases unmatched to any gene: 8. Germline-derived CDR1 and CDR2 are SGHAT and FQDESV (reference sequence). The CDR3 DNA follows: TGTGCCAGCAGCCCACCATCTAGCGGGAGGGGCGAGCAGTACTTC. It specifies CASSPPSSGRGEQYF.

The V gene is TRBV5-4, the J gene TRBJ1-2, with 9 bases fitting TRBD1. This CDR3 has 13 amino acids. CDR1 is SGHNT, CDR2 YYREEE, per germline (reference sequence). V shed 4 bases, J shed 6 bases, and the junction held 4 bases outside the gene matches. CDR3 nucleotides: TGTGCCAGCAGCCCGGGGACAGGGCATGGCTACACCTTC. Its translation: CASSPGTGHGYTF.

The CDR3 here is CASSYSVASQETQYF. CDR3 DNA: TGTGCCAGCAGTTACTCAGTAGCGAGTCAAGAGACCCAGTACTTC. The V call is TRBV6-5, the J call TRBJ2-5; the D gene is possibly TRBD2 (5 bases). Trimming took 0 bases from V and 2 from J, leaving 10 bases between them. CDR3 size: 15 residues. Germline CDR1 and CDR2: MNHEY and SVGAGI.

V usage is TRBV6-1 and J usage is TRBJ2-3; TRBD1 matches 8 bases. CDR3 size: 14 residues. From germline, CDR1 is MNHNS and CDR2 SASEGT. The junction had 3 bases not matched to a gene; V was cut back by 4 bases and J by 3 bases. The CDR3: CASSADRETDTQYF. The CDR3 DNA follows: TGTGCCAGCAGTGCGGACAGGGAAACAGATACGCAGTATTTT.

The V call is TRBV14, the J call TRBJ1-1; TRBD1 is a possible D gene (6 bases). The length of the CDR3 is 15 residues. Trimming removed 4 bases from V and 0 bases from J, with 12 bases in between. Germline CDR1 reads SGHDN; CDR2 reads FVKESK. This CDR3 reads CASSRTGHLNTEAFF. CDR3 DNA sequence: TGTGCCAGCAGCCGAACGGGACACTTGAACACTGAAGCTTTCTTT.

The rearrangement links TRBV2 to TRBJ1-4, with 8 bases matching TRBD1. The CDR3 sequence is 17 residues long. The germline V gene encodes CDR1 SNHLY and CDR2 FYNNEI. V was clipped by 2 bases and J by 0 bases; unmatched bases: 5. The CDR3 DNA sequence: TGTGCCAGCAGTGAACAGGGGGCATGGGCAACTAATGAAAAACTGTTTTTT. It encodes CASSEQGAWATNEKLFF.

V and J are TRBV7-6 and TRBJ2-3, with D tentatively TRBD2 (6 bases). V lost 4 bases, J lost 2 bases, and 19 bases lay in between. Germline CDR1 is SGHVS and CDR2 is FNYEAQ. The CDR3 is 17 amino acids. CDR3 sequence: CASSSRYGSPHTDTQYF. In DNA, the CDR3 is TGTGCCAGCAGCTCAAGATACGGGAGCCCTCACACAGATACGCAGTATTTT.

The CDR3 protein is CASSLGYLTGTSGRAIFEQYF. DNA of the CDR3: TGCGCCAGCAGCCTCGGATATCTAACCGGGACTAGCGGGAGGGCCATATTCGAGCAGTACTTC. The chain links TRBV5-1 to TRBJ2-7; 16 bases agree with TRBD2. V dropped 4 bases and J dropped 6; count of bases not matched to a gene: 22. There are 21 residues in the CDR3. CDR1 and CDR2 (germline): SGHRS, YFSETQ.

The chain combines TRBV30 with TRBJ1-5; TRBD1 matches 9 bases. V dropped 3 bases and J dropped 8; count of bases not matched to a gene: 11. Germline V gene lookup returns CDR1 GTSNPN and CDR2 SVGIG (reference sequence). The CDR3 contains 15 residues. CDR3 nucleotides: TGTGCCTGGAGCCCGATTACAGGGGGCGGGAAGCCCCAGCATTTT. It codes for CAWSPITGGGKPQHF.

The chain combines TRBV5-1 with TRBJ2-3, with 7 bases matching TRBD2. CDR1 is SGHRS and CDR2 is YFSETQ in the germline V gene. Germline trimming cut 0 bases from V and 2 bases from J; bases unmatched to any gene: 3. This CDR3 is built from 15 residues. The CDR3 spells CASSLVGGITDTQYF. CDR3 in DNA: TGCGCCAGCAGCTTGGTGGGGGGGATCACAGATACGCAGTATTTT.

V and J are TRBV30 and TRBJ2-1, with D possibly being TRBD2 (6 bases). In germline, CDR1 is GTSNPN, CDR2 SVGIG (reference sequence). The CDR3 length is 11 residues. Trimming cost V 0 bases and J 10 bases, with 7 bases left between them. DNA of the CDR3: TGTGCCTGGAGTGTGGGACTCGAGCAGTTCTTC. As protein: CAWSVGLEQFF.

This rearrangement joins TRBV13 to TRBJ2-7, with 15 bases matching TRBD2. Germline loops: CDR1 PRHDT, CDR2 FYEKMQ (reference sequence). The J segment lost 6 bases and the V segment lost 3 bases, leaving 12 bases of the junction unmatched. The CDR3 has 18 amino acids. CDR3 nucleotides: TGTGCCAGCAGCTTTGGGGGACTAGCGGGAGGTATTGGCTCCGAGCAGTACTTC. Encoded protein: CASSFGGLAGGIGSEQYF.

The chain uses TRBV15 and TRBJ2-7, with 14 bases that match TRBD2. The J segment lost 5 bases and the V segment lost 3 bases, leaving 0 bases of the junction unmatched. The CDR3 runs to 14 residues. In germline, CDR1 is LNHNV, CDR2 YYDKDF (reference sequence). The CDR3 is CATSRGLAGDEQYF. The CDR3 DNA reads TGTGCCACCAGCAGGGGACTAGCGGGAGACGAGCAGTACTTC.

A few counts support this clone. The chain couples TRBV6-5 to TRBJ2-1, with D unclear. The CDR3 sequence is 14 residues long. Germline assignment: CDR1 MNHEY and CDR2 SVGAGI. V lost 2 bases, J lost 0 bases, and 5 bases lay in between. The CDR3 DNA reads as TGTGCCAGCAGTTACAGGAGCTCCTACAATGAGCAGTTCTTC. It yields the protein CASSYRSSYNEQFF.

This clone turned up a few times. The CDR3 sequence: CASSLSWGVGYGYTF. CDR3 DNA: TGTGCCAGCAGTTTATCGTGGGGGGTAGGCTATGGCTACACCTTC. This chain uses TRBV27 with TRBJ1-2, with D perhaps TRBD1 (5 bases). Germline V gene sequence: CDR1 MNHEY, CDR2 SMNVEV (reference sequence). CDR3 length: 15 residues. V lost 0 bases, J lost 4 bases, and 12 bases lay in between.

CDR3 region: CASSSLIGYTF. CDR3 DNA sequence: TGTGCCAGCAGTTCTCTAATCGGCTACACCTTC. The chain combines TRBV5-4 with TRBJ1-2; D not certain. Trimming stripped 5 bases from V and 8 bases from J, with 10 bases between. Per germline, CDR1 SGHNT and CDR2 YYREEE (reference sequence). The CDR3 contains 11 residues.

This rearrangement joins TRBV15 to TRBJ2-7; TRBD1 matches at 7 bases. Losses at the gene ends were 3 bases for V and 5 bases for J; bases not matched to a gene: 4. Germline CDR1 reads LNHNV; CDR2 reads YYDKDF (reference sequence). This CDR3 contains 13 residues. The CDR3 coding sequence is TGTGCCACCAGCAGCTGGACAGGTAACGAGCAGTACTTC. Encoded protein: CATSSWTGNEQYF.

The DNA of the CDR3 is TGTGCCAGCAGTTCCTTTAGTCGTACTGAGACCCAGTACTTC. Residues: CASSSFSRTETQYF. The chain is built from TRBV28 and TRBJ2-5; unclear D gene. The germline V gene encodes CDR1 MDHEN and CDR2 SYDVKM. The CDR3 contains 14 residues. V lost 4 bases and J lost 5, with 14 bases in between.

The genes are TRBV18 and TRBJ2-3; 9 bases are a match to TRBD2. This CDR3 is 16 amino acids long. Germline V gene sequence: CDR1 KGHSH, CDR2 LQKENI. J lost 3 bases, V lost 3 bases, and 7 bases had no gene match. CDR3 sequence reads: CASSPVAGEGTDTQYF. The CDR3 DNA sequence: TGTGCCAGCTCACCTGTAGCGGGAGAGGGAACAGATACGCAGTATTTT.